One sample yielded the 22 T cell receptor beta chains listed below, sequenced in a study of identical twins. TCRdb re-called the 5' RACE reads with MiXCR, one entry per CDR3 protein. The sample records around 530,000 distinct CDR3 sequences, over 12% being singletons. This same sample was also taken into another study, of yellow fever vaccine responses in identical twins.

Material: CD4+ T cells sorted from blood. These receptors were collected from a woman aged 18-29 years in good health.

There are a few counts of this clonotype. V gene TRBV15 combines with J gene TRBJ2-3; 14 bases are shared with TRBD2. CDR1 is LNHNV and CDR2 is YYDKDF in the germline V gene (reference sequence). With 3 bases clipped from V and 3 bases from J, the junction kept 8 bases outside the gene matches. This CDR3 comprises 18 residues. The CDR3 loop is CATSSLWGLAGETDTQYF. The CDR3, as DNA: TGTGCCACCAGCAGCTTGTGGGGACTAGCGGGAGAAACAGATACGCAGTATTTT.

The V and J genes are TRBV20-1 and TRBJ2-3; possibly TRBD2 for D (6 bases). CDR1 and CDR2 from the germline V gene are DFQATT and SNEGSKA (reference sequence). The V end was cut by 5 bases, the J end by 1 base, with 10 bases between. The CDR3 is 13 residues long. The CDR3, as DNA: TGCAGTGCTCGGGACTTACGCACAGATACGCAGTATTTT. Translation: CSARDLRTDTQYF.

This clonotype turned up a few times. This chain uses TRBV29-1 with TRBJ1-2; D is ambiguous. This CDR3 has 11 residues. The germline V gene has CDR1 SQVTM and CDR2 ANQGSEA. V was clipped by 2 bases and J by 8 bases, with 9 bases between them. Here the CDR3 reads CSVELGKGYTF. The CDR3 nucleotides read TGCAGCGTTGAACTGGGTAAAGGCTACACCTTC.

The gene calls are TRBV5-1 and TRBJ2-7; possible D gene TRBD2, 6 bases. Germline V lookup: CDR1 SGHRS, CDR2 YFSETQ. This CDR3 spans 14 amino acids. V shed 0 bases and J shed 1 base, with 8 bases lying between them. The CDR3 protein is CASSLAEGSYEQYV. The CDR3 DNA sequence: TGCGCCAGCAGCTTGGCGGAGGGGTCCTACGAGCAGTACGTC.

The chain is built from TRBV7-2 and TRBJ2-2; no reliable D call. CDR3 size: 15 residues. The V end lost 2 bases, the J end lost 3 bases, and 10 bases lay between the germline ends. Per the germline V gene, CDR1 is SGHTA and CDR2 is FQGNSA. The CDR3 spells CASSLKVADTGELFF. DNA for the CDR3: TGTGCCAGCAGCTTAAAGGTAGCAGACACCGGGGAGCTGTTTTTT. Together with reference TRBV7-2 and TRBJ2-2, the CDR3 gives the full variable domain: GAGVSQSPSNKVTEKGKDVELRCDPISGHTALYWYRQSLGQGLEFLIYFQGNSAPDKSGLPSDRFSAERTGGSVSTLTIQRTQQEDSAVYLCASSLKVADTGELFFGEGSRLTVL.

This clonotype was detected a few times. The gene calls are TRBV5-1 and TRBJ2-7, with D unresolved. Trimming pared 1 base from V and 3 bases from J, leaving 17 bases between. The CDR3 is made up of 16 amino acids. Germline CDR1 SGHRS, CDR2 YFSETQ. CDR3 protein: CASSLSSVYGYYEQYF. DNA for the CDR3: TGCGCCAGCAGCTTGTCGTCCGTATACGGGTACTACGAGCAGTACTTC.

This clonotype was seen more than once but under ten times. The rearrangement uses TRBV5-1 and TRBJ2-1; D gene unclear. Germline CDR1 SGHRS, CDR2 YFSETQ. V gave up 0 bases and J gave up 8 bases, with 15 bases separating them. The CDR3 loop spans 15 amino acids. CDR3 in amino acids: CASSLGQQEIYEQFF. The CDR3 DNA reads as TGCGCCAGCAGCTTGGGGCAGCAGGAGATCTATGAGCAGTTCTTC. The full variable domain, its missing parts supplied by reference TRBV5-1 and TRBJ2-1, is KAGVTQTPRYLIKTRGQQVTLSCSPISGHRSVSWYQQTPGQGLQFLFEYFSETQRNKGNFPGRFSGRQFSNSRSEMNVSTLELGDSALYLCASSLGQQEIYEQFFGPGTRLTVL.

This chain links TRBV7-3 with TRBJ2-3; 13 bases are a match to TRBD2. In germline, CDR1 is SGHTA, CDR2 FQGTGA. Trimming removed 5 bases from V and 0 bases from J; junction bases left unmatched: 5. The CDR3 contains 17 residues. The chain's CDR3 is CASSPSGLAGSTDTQYF. CDR3 bases: TGTGCCAGCAGCCCCTCGGGACTAGCGGGAAGCACAGATACGCAGTATTTT.

This clonotype was counted between two and nine times. This sequence joins TRBV20-1 and TRBJ1-1; D is possibly TRBD1 (6 bases). The V gene's germline CDR1 is DFQATT and CDR2 SNEGSKA (reference sequence). V was trimmed by 4 bases and J by 0 bases, leaving 12 bases between them. There are 14 residues in the CDR3. In DNA form, the CDR3 reads TGCAGTGCTACGCAGGACAGCATGAACACTGAAGCTTTCTTT. Protein sequence: CSATQDSMNTEAFF.

The CDR3 is CASGHTGVGDEQFF. The CDR3 DNA follows: TGTGCCAGCGGGCACACAGGGGTCGGGGATGAGCAGTTCTTC. The chain joins TRBV25-1 to TRBJ2-1; 7 bases agree with TRBD1. The V gene's germline CDR1 is MGHDK and CDR2 SYGVNS. The J segment lost 8 bases and the V segment lost 8 bases, leaving 12 bases of the junction unmatched. The CDR3 consists of 14 residues.

CDR3 coding DNA: TGCAGCGTTGAAAGGAGCGGGAGGCTTAACAATGAGCAGTTCTTC. This encodes CSVERSGRLNNEQFF. The rearrangement links TRBV29-1 to TRBJ2-1; 9 bases fit TRBD2. The CDR3 loop spans 15 amino acids. Germline-derived CDR1 and CDR2 are SQVTM and ANQGSEA. V shed 2 bases, J shed 5 bases, and the junction held 7 bases outside the gene matches.

The table lists this clonotype with a few counts. V usage is TRBV20-1 and J usage is TRBJ2-3; D gene ambiguous. The germline V gene has CDR1 DFQATT and CDR2 SNEGSKA (reference sequence). The CDR3 is 12 amino acids. Trimming took 3 bases from V and 3 from J, leaving 7 bases between them. CDR3 DNA sequence: TGCAGTGCTAGCCAGGTTACAGATACGCAGTATTTT. This encodes CSASQVTDTQYF.

This clonotype was counted between two and nine times. This rearrangement joins TRBV2 to TRBJ1-1; the D gene is possibly TRBD1 (5 bases). This CDR3 has 14 residues. Germline V lookup: CDR1 SNHLY, CDR2 FYNNEI. V was cut by 3 bases and J by 1 base, with 9 bases left in between. In nucleotides, the CDR3 is TGTGCCAGCAGTGACAGGGTTCGGAACACTGAAGCTTTCTTT. It yields the protein CASSDRVRNTEAFF.

The V and J genes are TRBV20-1 and TRBJ1-2, with D perhaps matching TRBD1 (6 bases). The CDR3 is made up of 14 amino acids. Looked up from germline, CDR1 is DFQATT and CDR2 is SNEGSKA (reference sequence). V lost 8 bases, J lost 4 bases, and 20 bases lay in between. CDR3 sequence reads: CSPEERGRPYGYTF. CDR3 DNA: TGCAGTCCCGAAGAACGGGGGCGCCCCTATGGCTACACCTTC.

This chain connects TRBV2 to TRBJ1-1; unclear D gene. The CDR3 sequence is 14 residues long. Per germline, CDR1 SNHLY and CDR2 FYNNEI. The ends were cut back, 7 bases at V and 3 bases at J, with 15 bases in the middle. CDR3 residues: CASTALTVDTEAFF. In DNA form, the CDR3 reads TGTGCCAGCACAGCCCTTACGGTGGACACTGAAGCTTTCTTT.

The genes are TRBV20-1 and TRBJ2-1, with 10 bases identical to TRBD2. Trimming at V came to 3 bases and at J to 11 bases, leaving 16 bases not matched to a gene. The CDR3 loop spans 16 amino acids. CDR1 is DFQATT and CDR2 is SNEGSKA in the germline V gene (reference sequence). The chain's CDR3 is CSARRQAGGPVYKQFF. CDR3 DNA: TGCAGTGCTAGGCGCCAAGCGGGGGGGCCAGTCTATAAGCAGTTCTTC.

The sample holds a few counts of this clonotype. The chain couples TRBV4-2 to TRBJ2-7, with 9 nucleotides matching TRBD2. In germline, CDR1 is LGHNA, CDR2 YNFKEQ. Trimming took 0 bases from V and 6 from J; bases not matched to a gene: 6. This CDR3 has 15 residues. This CDR3 is CASSQEVAGESEQYF. CDR3 DNA: TGTGCCAGCAGCCAAGAAGTAGCGGGAGAAAGCGAGCAGTACTTC.

This clonotype was observed at least ten times. This chain links TRBV5-1 with TRBJ2-7; 10 positions match TRBD2. V lost 4 bases to trimming and J lost 7 bases; unmatched junction nucleotides: 11. Germline V gene data show CDR1 as SGHRS and CDR2 as YFSETQ. CDR3 size: 15 residues. For the CDR3, the DNA is TGCGCCAGCAGCATCCCCGGGACTAGCGTTACGGAGCAGTACTTC. It specifies CASSIPGTSVTEQYF.

This clonotype has only a few counts. This sequence joins TRBV3-1 and TRBJ2-2; D is undetermined. The V gene lost 1 base and the J gene lost 7 bases, with 7 bases spanning the gap. The CDR3 runs 13 residues. Per the germline V gene, CDR1 is LGHDT and CDR2 is YNNKEL (reference sequence). CDR3 region: CASSQGHIGELFF. The CDR3 DNA sequence: TGTGCCAGCAGCCAAGGTCACATCGGGGAGCTGTTTTTT. Supplemented by reference TRBV3-1 and TRBJ2-2, the full variable domain reads DTAVSQTPKYLVTQMGNDKSIKCEQNLGHDTMYWYKQDSKKFLKIMFSYNNKELIINETVPNRFSPKSPDKAHLNLHINSLELGDSAVYFCASSQGHIGELFFGEGSRLTVL.

The gene calls are TRBV5-1 and TRBJ2-3; D remains ambiguous. CDR1 SGHRS and CDR2 YFSETQ come from the germline V gene. Trimming pared 1 base from V and 2 bases from J, leaving 11 bases between. The CDR3 runs 15 residues. Written as DNA, the CDR3 is TGCGCCAGCAGCTTGACCCCTGCACTCACAGATACGCAGTATTTT. It is translated as CASSLTPALTDTQYF.

The V and J genes are TRBV7-9 and TRBJ1-5; D remains ambiguous. Trimming cost V 2 bases and J 6 bases, with 11 bases left between them. Germline-derived CDR1 and CDR2 are SEHNR and FQNEAQ (reference sequence). This CDR3 has 14 residues. CDR3 protein: CASSLISGTQPQHF. The CDR3 region has the DNA TGTGCCAGCAGCTTAATTAGCGGTACTCAGCCCCAGCATTTT.

The chain has TRBV15 and TRBJ2-3; possibly TRBD2 for D (5 bases). V dropped 1 base and J dropped 8 bases, with 10 bases sitting between them. Germline assignment: CDR1 LNHNV and CDR2 YYDKDF (reference sequence). This CDR3 is built from 13 residues. The CDR3 spells CATSRGPGGTQYF. DNA of the CDR3: TGTGCCACCAGCAGAGGCCCCGGAGGTACGCAGTATTTT.